Below are 32 T cell receptor beta chains sequenced from a single sample in a study of T cells in Graves' hyperthyroidism and ophthalmopathy. The investigators amplified TCR beta CDR3 regions from RNA transcripts. First-round RT-PCR with HTBI primers amplified the TCR CDR3 region. TCRdb passed the multiplex PCR reads through MiXCR, listing each CDR3 protein once. Here the sample spans roughly 500,000 distinct CDR3 sequences, 35% to 50% being singletons. The sequenced sample was peripheral blood or thyroid tissue (not recorded which). These receptors were obtained from an adult woman with Graves' disease, either hyperthyroidism or ophthalmopathy (not recorded which).

In the case of this clonotype: At one boundary the junction diverges from the germline segment, which might be a read error. V and J are TRBV7-9 and TRBJ1-1, with D maybe TRBD1 (6 bases). This CDR3 spans 15 amino acids. In germline, CDR1 is SEHNR, CDR2 FQNEAQ (reference sequence). CDR3 coding DNA: TGCGCCAGCAGCCGAAACAGGGTCGGGGGCACTGAAGCTTTCTTT. The encoded protein is CASSRNRVGGTEAFF. Drawing the rest from reference TRBV7-9 and TRBJ1-1, the complete variable domain is DTGVSQNPRHKITKRGQNVTFRCDPISEHNRLYWYRQTLGQGPEFLTYFQNEAQLEKSRLLSDRFSAERPKGSFSTLEIQRTEQGDSAMYLCASSRNRVGGTEAFFGQGTRLTVV.

The rearrangement joins TRBV6-4 to TRBJ1-6, with a weak D call TRBD1 (5 bases). This CDR3 spans 17 amino acids. Germline CDR1 reads MRHNA; CDR2 reads SNTAGT. V was shortened by 2 bases and J by 0 bases, with 11 bases between the two germline ends. CDR3 bases: TGTGCCAGCAGTGACCCAGGGAGGAGCTCCTATAATTCACCCCTCCACTTT. Encoded protein: CASSDPGRSSYNSPLHF.

This chain joins TRBV29-1 and TRBJ1-1; 7 positions match TRBD1. V dropped 1 base and J dropped 6; count of bases not matched to a gene: 8. The CDR3 is 14 amino acids. Germline V gene lookup returns CDR1 SQVTM and CDR2 ANQGSEA. In nucleotides, the CDR3 is TGCAGCGTTGAAGGCAGACAGGGTACCGCTGAAGCTTTCTTT. Encoded protein: CSVEGRQGTAEAFF.

This clonotype came up many times. The chain couples TRBV7-2 to TRBJ1-2, with D perhaps TRBD1 (6 bases). CDR1 is SGHTA, CDR2 FQGNSA, per germline. Deletions cut 1 base from V and 6 bases from J, with 15 bases between. The CDR3 covers 15 residues. The CDR3 DNA reads TGTGCCAGCAGCTTAGGGCCTGCAGGGGAGGATGGCTACACCTTC. It yields the protein CASSLGPAGEDGYTF.

J is TRBJ1-2 and V is TRBV5-2; the table's D call TRBD1 went unverified against the DNA. TRBV5-2 is a known pseudogene. This CDR3 is 13 amino acids long. DNA of the CDR3: TGTGCCAGCAACTTAGGGGGCAACGGTGGCTACACCTTC. Amino acid sequence: CASNLGGNGGYTF.

V gene TRBV7-3 combines with J gene TRBJ2-5, with 7 bases aligning to TRBD1. This CDR3 spans 13 amino acids. Trimming took 5 bases from V and 5 from J; bases not matched to a gene: 5. In germline, CDR1 is SGHTA, CDR2 FQGTGA. This CDR3 is CASSPTGWETQYF. For the CDR3, the DNA is TGTGCCAGCAGCCCGACAGGGTGGGAGACCCAGTACTTC.

This chain uses TRBV20-1 with TRBJ2-7; 8 bases line up with TRBD2. CDR1 and CDR2 (germline): DFQATT, SNEGSKA (reference sequence). With V trimmed by 0 bases and J by 6 bases, 7 bases remained unmatched. This CDR3 has 14 amino acids. CDR3 region: CSARDGTRSPEQYF. CDR3 in DNA: TGCAGTGCTAGAGACGGGACTAGAAGCCCCGAGCAGTACTTC.

A few counts support this clonotype. J is TRBJ1-4 and V is TRBV28; TRBD1 agrees at 9 bases. The germline CDR1 and CDR2 sequences are MDHEN and SYDVKM. CDR3 length: 15 residues. Trimming cost V 4 bases and J 8 bases; bases outside gene matches: 8. The CDR3 loop is CASSSRDRVLEKLFF. The DNA for the CDR3 is TGTGCCAGCAGTTCCCGGGACAGGGTTTTGGAAAAACTGTTTTTT.

The chain has TRBV20-1 and TRBJ2-5; 9 nucleotides line up with TRBD1. The DNA end favors TRBJ2-7, so the J call may be wrong. The CDR3 runs 14 residues. Germline CDR1 is DFQATT and CDR2 is SNEGSKA (reference sequence). CDR3 region: CSASRGQGFSEQYF. In nucleotides, the CDR3 is TGCAGTGCTAGCCGCGGACAGGGGTTTTCCGAGCAGTACTTC.

This chain links TRBV7-2 with TRBJ2-6, with D maybe TRBD2 (6 bases). The V and J ends lost 1 base and 7 bases respectively, with 8 bases between them. The CDR3 runs 14 residues. Germline V gives CDR1 SGHTA, CDR2 FQGNSA. This chain's CDR3 is CASSLGRGANVLTF. For the CDR3, the DNA is TGTGCCAGCAGCTTAGGGAGGGGTGCCAACGTCCTGACTTTC.

On this clonotype itself: It is likely a read error, because the conserved phenylalanine at the end of the CDR3 is missing. The limits of the CDR3 on the DNA are not certain, so only TCRdb's listed CDR3 is given. V gene TRBV9 combines with J gene TRBJ1-4; TRBD1 is the table's D call, not checked against the DNA. The CDR3 is 11 amino acids long, termini counted. Germline V gene lookup returns CDR1 SGDLS and CDR2 YYNGEE. The CDR3 sequence: CASSVGPTGTY.

The table lists this clonotype with a few counts. The rearrangement links TRBV15 to TRBJ2-7; maybe TRBD1 (6 bases). The CDR3 is made up of 13 amino acids. Germline lookup yields CDR1 LNHNV and CDR2 YYDKDF (reference sequence). Trimming took 5 bases from V and 1 from J, leaving 9 bases between them. Here the CDR3 DNA reads TGTGCCACCAGCCGAGGGGGTTCCTACGAGCAGTACTTC. Its protein product is CATSRGGSYEQYF. Drawing the rest from reference TRBV15 and TRBJ2-7, the complete variable domain is DAMVIQNPRYQVTQFGKPVTLSCSQTLNHNVMYWYQQKSSQAPKLLFHYYDKDFNNEADTPDNFQSRRPNTSFCFLDIRSPGLGDTAMYLCATSRGGSYEQYFGPGTRLTVT.

The V and J genes are TRBV20-1 and TRBJ2-7; D perhaps matches TRBD2 (5 bases). Germline V gene sequence: CDR1 DFQATT, CDR2 SNEGSKA (reference sequence). This CDR3 has 14 amino acids. DNA of the CDR3: TGCAGCTCTAGGCCGCCGGGAATAACCTACGAGCAGTACTTC. The encoded protein is CSSRPPGITYEQYF.

As to this clonotype: This may stem from a read error, because a much larger clone lies one nucleotide away. The DNA of the CDR3 is TGTGCCAGCACTCAGTATAGCAATCAGCCCCAGCATTTT. Encoded protein: CASTQYSNQPQHF. The chain combines TRBV2 with TRBJ1-5; D unresolved. The CDR3 is made up of 13 amino acids. CDR1 and CDR2 (germline): SNHLY, FYNNEI. Trimming took off 7 bases at V and 0 bases at J, with 7 bases between the two ends.

The chain recombines TRBV7-3 with TRBJ1-1; perhaps TRBD1 as D (5 bases). V shed 5 bases and J shed 6 bases, with 22 bases lying between them. The CDR3 runs to 16 residues. Per the germline V gene, CDR1 is SGHTA and CDR2 is FQGTGA. The CDR3 nucleotides are TGTGCCAGCAGCGTTGTTGGACACCAGGAGGGCGCTGAAGCTTTCTTT. Protein: CASSVVGHQEGAEAFF.

The V and J genes are TRBV11-2 and TRBJ2-7; 9 bases line up with TRBD2. CDR1 is SGHAT and CDR2 is FQNNGV in the germline V gene. The CDR3 is made up of 14 amino acids. The J segment lost 6 bases and the V segment lost 1 base, leaving 4 bases of the junction unmatched. The CDR3 DNA is TGTGCCAGCAGCTTAGTTAGCGGGAGCCCCGAGCAGTACTTC. It yields the protein CASSLVSGSPEQYF.

This clonotype was recorded only once. This chain joins TRBV19 and TRBJ2-7; the D gene is possibly TRBD2 (6 bases). Germline V gene data show CDR1 as LNHDA and CDR2 as SQIVND (reference sequence). Trimming pared 2 bases from V and 0 bases from J, leaving 11 bases between. This CDR3 has 15 residues. Here the CDR3 reads CASSITAGFSYEQYF. The CDR3 DNA is TGTGCCAGTAGTATAACGGCGGGGTTCTCCTACGAGCAGTACTTC.

The table lists this clonotype with many counts. The rearrangement uses TRBV4-1 and TRBJ1-1; D unresolved. This CDR3 region has 12 residues. V was clipped by 1 base and J by 3 bases, with 3 bases between them. Germline CDR1 MGHRA, CDR2 YSYEKL. The DNA for the CDR3 is TGCGCCAGCAGCCAAGCCTACACTGAAGCTTTCTTT. Residues: CASSQAYTEAFF.

The table lists this clonotype with a few counts. V usage is TRBV29-1 and J usage is TRBJ2-3; maybe TRBD2 (6 bases). Trimming removed 4 bases at V and 1 base at J, with 15 bases between. Germline CDR1 SQVTM, CDR2 ANQGSEA. CDR3 size: 15 residues. As DNA, the CDR3 is TGCAGCGTTGTTCTAGCGCTGGTCGGCACAGATACGCAGTATTTT. Its protein is CSVVLALVGTDTQYF.

This clonotype was detected many times. The chain couples TRBV10-3 to TRBJ1-1, with 10 bases that match TRBD1. V lost 11 bases to trimming and J lost 4 bases; unmatched junction nucleotides: 16. Germline lookup yields CDR1 ENHRY and CDR2 SYGVKD. The CDR3 length is 16 residues. CDR3 residues: CAASPGQGSIGTEAFF. The CDR3 DNA reads TGTGCCGCATCTCCGGGACAGGGGTCAATAGGCACTGAAGCTTTCTTT.

This clonotype was seen a handful of times. V usage is TRBV29-1 and J usage is TRBJ1-4, with 7 bases matching TRBD1. CDR1 and CDR2 (germline): SQVTM, ANQGSEA. V trimming: 7 bases; J trimming: 5 bases; junction bases outside the gene matches: 10. The CDR3 is made up of 14 amino acids. CDR3 in amino acids: CSARSPGQNEKLFF. The DNA of the CDR3 is TGCAGCGCGAGGTCTCCGGGACAGAATGAAAAACTGTTTTTT.

The rearrangement joins TRBV10-3 to TRBJ1-1; 9 nucleotides align to TRBD1. The CDR3 is 15 amino acids. The ends lost 3 bases at V and 6 bases at J; junction bases unmatched: 8. Germline V gives CDR1 ENHRY, CDR2 SYGVKD. In DNA, the CDR3 is TGTGCCATCAGTGAAAGAGAGGGGACAGGGCCTGAAGCTTTCTTT. Its protein is CAISEREGTGPEAFF.

CDR3 loop: CASGDRTVYEQYF. DNA for the CDR3: TGTGCCAGCGGGGACAGAACGGTCTACGAGCAGTACTTC. The gene calls are TRBV25-1 and TRBJ2-7; 7 bases agree with TRBD1. After removal of 8 bases from V and 3 bases from J, the junction contained 7 bases not matched to a gene. Per germline, CDR1 MGHDK and CDR2 SYGVNS. CDR3 length: 13 residues.

With regard to this clonotype: At one of its ends the junction is not consistent with the germline gene, which may arise from a read error. V and J are TRBV12-5 and TRBJ2-7; tentatively, D is TRBD2 (5 bases). Germline CDR1 is LGHNT and CDR2 is FRNRAP. The CDR3 consists of 17 residues. The CDR3 nucleotides are TGTGCTAGTGGTTCCTACCCAGGACGGCTGAACACCGGGGAGCTGTACTTC. It codes for CASGSYPGRLNTGELYF.

This clonotype is a singleton in its sample. This rearrangement joins TRBV15 to TRBJ1-3; D uncertain. This CDR3 region has 16 residues. Germline V gene data show CDR1 as LNHNV and CDR2 as YYDKDF (reference sequence). Trimming left V 2 bases short and J 0 bases short, with 11 bases between. The CDR3 sequence: CATSRQEGLSGNTIYF. CDR3 bases: TGTGCCACCAGCAGACAGGAGGGCCTCTCTGGAAACACCATATATTTT.

In this sample, this clonotype turned up a few times. This chain joins TRBV20-1 and TRBJ1-5, with 7 bases aligning to TRBD1. The CDR3 runs 15 residues. CDR1 is DFQATT and CDR2 is SNEGSKA in the germline V gene (reference sequence). The trim removed 0 bases at V and 4 bases at J, leaving 6 bases unmatched. CDR3 coding DNA: TGCAGTGCTAGAGATCAGGGACAGATGAATCAGCCCCAGCATTTT. Translation gives CSARDQGQMNQPQHF.

The chain employs TRBV20-1 and TRBJ2-7; 10 nucleotides line up with TRBD2. CDR3 size: 14 residues. CDR1 DFQATT and CDR2 SNEGSKA come from the germline V gene (reference sequence). Trimming removed 3 bases from V and 4 bases from J; junction bases left unmatched: 6. CDR3 region: CSASLAGEIYEQYF. The CDR3 DNA follows: TGCAGTGCTAGCCTAGCGGGAGAGATTTACGAGCAGTACTTC.

This clonotype came up once. The gene calls are TRBV10-3 and TRBJ2-5; maybe TRBD1 (6 bases). The germline V and J ends were trimmed by 6 bases and 5 bases, with 28 bases remaining between them. CDR1 is ENHRY and CDR2 is SYGVKD in the germline V gene. The CDR3 spans 18 residues. The CDR3 nucleotides are TGTGCCATCAGCCCACAGGGCACGGGTAGCCCAGTCGCCGAGACCCAGTACTTC. Translation gives CAISPQGTGSPVAETQYF.

The CDR3 reads CASSLMGTRDGYTF. CDR3 DNA sequence: TGCGCCAGCAGCTTGATGGGGACACGGGATGGCTACACCTTC. The V gene is TRBV5-1, the J gene TRBJ1-2; D perhaps matches TRBD1 (6 bases). Germline lookup yields CDR1 SGHRS and CDR2 YFSETQ. The CDR3 length is 14 residues. Between the trimmed V and J ends, which lost 1 base and 6 bases, there was a span of 13 bases.

V usage is TRBV29-1 and J usage is TRBJ2-5, with D possibly being TRBD1 (5 bases). V was pared by 0 bases and J by 4 bases, with 15 bases between. The length of the CDR3 is 15 residues. The germline V gene has CDR1 SQVTM and CDR2 ANQGSEA. The CDR3 is CSVEDPRAGRETQYF. Written as DNA, the CDR3 is TGCAGCGTTGAAGATCCTAGAGCAGGGCGAGAGACCCAGTACTTC.

This clonotype occurred once. V is TRBV4-1 and J is TRBJ1-2, with D possibly being TRBD1 (6 bases). The CDR3 runs 14 residues. The V gene's germline CDR1 is MGHRA and CDR2 YSYEKL. V shed 5 bases and J shed 8 bases, with 18 bases lying between them. The CDR3 is CASSGGTEGGGYTF. The CDR3 bases are TGCGCCAGCAGCGGGGGGACGGAGGGGGGAGGCTACACCTTC.

This clonotype has ten or more counts. The chain couples TRBV10-3 to TRBJ1-5; 7 nucleotides line up with TRBD1. Trimming at V came to 3 bases and at J to 6 bases, leaving 11 bases not matched to a gene. The CDR3 is made up of 16 amino acids. Germline CDR1 ENHRY, CDR2 SYGVKD. The CDR3 DNA reads TGTGCCATCAGTGACCCGGGAGGGGGCGTTGGTCAGCCCCAGCATTTT. Protein: CAISDPGGGVGQPQHF.